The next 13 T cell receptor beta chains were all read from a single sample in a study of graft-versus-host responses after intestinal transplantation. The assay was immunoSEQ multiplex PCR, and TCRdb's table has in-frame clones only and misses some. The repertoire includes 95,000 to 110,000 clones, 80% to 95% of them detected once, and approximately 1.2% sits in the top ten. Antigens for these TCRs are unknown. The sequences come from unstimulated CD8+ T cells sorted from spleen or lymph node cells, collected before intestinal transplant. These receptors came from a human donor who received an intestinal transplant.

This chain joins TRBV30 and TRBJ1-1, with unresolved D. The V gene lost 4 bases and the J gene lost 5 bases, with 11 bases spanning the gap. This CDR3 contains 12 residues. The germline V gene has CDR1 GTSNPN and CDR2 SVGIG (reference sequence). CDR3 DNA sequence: TGTGCCTGGACTCCAGTTTCGACTGAAGCTTTCTTT. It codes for CAWTPVSTEAFF.

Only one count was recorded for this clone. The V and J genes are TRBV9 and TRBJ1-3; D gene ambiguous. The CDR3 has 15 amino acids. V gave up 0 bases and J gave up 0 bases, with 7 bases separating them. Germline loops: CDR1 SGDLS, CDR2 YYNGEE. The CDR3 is CASSVGGSSGNTIYF. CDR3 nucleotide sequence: TGTGCCAGCAGCGTAGGAGGGTCCTCTGGAAACACCATATATTTT.

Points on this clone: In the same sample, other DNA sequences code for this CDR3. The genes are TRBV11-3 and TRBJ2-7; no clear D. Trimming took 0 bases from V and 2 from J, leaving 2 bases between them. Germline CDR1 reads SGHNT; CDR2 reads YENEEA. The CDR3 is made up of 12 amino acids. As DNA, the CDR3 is TGTGCCAGCAGCTTAGAACCCTACGAGCAGTACTTC. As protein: CASSLEPYEQYF.

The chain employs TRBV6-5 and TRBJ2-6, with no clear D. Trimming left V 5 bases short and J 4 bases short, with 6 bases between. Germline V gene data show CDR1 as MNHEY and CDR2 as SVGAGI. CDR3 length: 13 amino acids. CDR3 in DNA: TGTGCCAGCAGTGAAGTCGGGGCCAACGTCCTGACTTTC. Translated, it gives CASSEVGANVLTF.

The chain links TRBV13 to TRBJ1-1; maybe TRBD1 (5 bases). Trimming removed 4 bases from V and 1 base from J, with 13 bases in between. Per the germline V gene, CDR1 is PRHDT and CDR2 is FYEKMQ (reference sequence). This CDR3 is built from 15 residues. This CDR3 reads CASSSRQGKNTEAFF. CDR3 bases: TGTGCCAGCAGCTCCCGGCAGGGCAAGAACACTGAAGCTTTCTTT. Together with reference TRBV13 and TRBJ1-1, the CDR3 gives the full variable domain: AAGVIQSPRHLIKEKRETATLKCYPIPRHDTVYWYQQGPGQDPQFLISFYEKMQSDKGSIPDRFSAQQFSDYHSELNMSSLELGDSALYFCASSSRQGKNTEAFFGQGTRLTVV.

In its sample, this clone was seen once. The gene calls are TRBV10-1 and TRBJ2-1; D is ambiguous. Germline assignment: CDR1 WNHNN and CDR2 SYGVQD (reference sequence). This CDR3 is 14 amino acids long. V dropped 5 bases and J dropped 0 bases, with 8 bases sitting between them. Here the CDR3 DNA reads TGCGCCAGCAGTAAGGGTACCTCCTACAATGAGCAGTTCTTC. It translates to CASSKGTSYNEQFF.

The CDR3 protein is CASSSFPEGQSSYNEQFF. The DNA for the CDR3 is TGTGCCAGCAGCTCCTTCCCCGAGGGACAAAGCTCCTACAATGAGCAGTTCTTC. The genes are TRBV7-8 and TRBJ2-1, with a tentative D call TRBD1 (6 bases). The CDR3 runs to 18 residues. Deletions cut 4 bases from V and 0 bases from J, with 19 bases between. Germline CDR1 is SGHVS and CDR2 is FQNEAQ.

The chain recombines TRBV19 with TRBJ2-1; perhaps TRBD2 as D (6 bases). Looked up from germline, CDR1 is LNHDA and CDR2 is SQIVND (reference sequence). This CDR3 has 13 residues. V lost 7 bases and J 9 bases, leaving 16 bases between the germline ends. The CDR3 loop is CASMGSRDFEQFF. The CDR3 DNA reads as TGTGCCAGTATGGGGTCCCGGGACTTTGAGCAGTTCTTC.

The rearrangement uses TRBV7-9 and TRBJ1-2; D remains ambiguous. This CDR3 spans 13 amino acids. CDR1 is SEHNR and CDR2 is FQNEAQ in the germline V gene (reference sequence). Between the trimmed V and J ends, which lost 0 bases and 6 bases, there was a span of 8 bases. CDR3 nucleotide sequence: TGTGCCAGCAGCTTAGCGGGGTACCATGGCTACACCTTC. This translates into CASSLAGYHGYTF. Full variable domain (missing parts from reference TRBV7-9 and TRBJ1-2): DTGVSQNPRHKITKRGQNVTFRCDPISEHNRLYWYRQTLGQGPEFLTYFQNEAQLEKSRLLSDRFSAERPKGSFSTLEIQRTEQGDSAMYLCASSLAGYHGYTFGSGTRLTVV.

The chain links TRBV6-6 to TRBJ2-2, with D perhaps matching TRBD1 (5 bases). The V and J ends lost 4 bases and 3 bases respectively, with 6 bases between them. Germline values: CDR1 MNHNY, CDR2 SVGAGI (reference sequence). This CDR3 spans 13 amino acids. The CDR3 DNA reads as TGTGCCAGCAGTTTAGGGGACACCGGGGAGCTGTTTTTT. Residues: CASSLGDTGELFF.

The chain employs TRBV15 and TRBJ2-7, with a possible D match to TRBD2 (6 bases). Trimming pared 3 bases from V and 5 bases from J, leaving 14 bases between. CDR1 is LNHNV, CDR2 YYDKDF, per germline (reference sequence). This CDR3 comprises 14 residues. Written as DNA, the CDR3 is TGTGCCACCAGCAGGGGACTGCGGCTTGACGAGCAGTACTTC. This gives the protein CATSRGLRLDEQYF.

CDR3 coding DNA: TGTGCCAGCACCACAGGGGGCCAAGAGACCCAGTACTTC. Protein: CASTTGGQETQYF. The chain joins TRBV7-9 to TRBJ2-5; 8 positions agree with TRBD1. The germline V gene encodes CDR1 SEHNR and CDR2 FQNEAQ (reference sequence). The CDR3 runs 13 residues. J gave up 1 base and V 7 bases, and 2 bases lay outside the gene matches.

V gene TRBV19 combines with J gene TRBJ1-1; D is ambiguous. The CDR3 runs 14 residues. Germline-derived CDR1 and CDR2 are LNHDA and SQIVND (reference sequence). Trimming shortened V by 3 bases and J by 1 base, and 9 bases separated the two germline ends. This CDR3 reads CASSIHTGNTEAFF. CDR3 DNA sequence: TGTGCCAGTAGTATCCACACCGGGAACACTGAAGCTTTCTTT.